The rows below give T cell receptor beta chains drawn from one sample of a study of blood T cell repertoires in COVID-19. The method was immunoSEQ multiplex PCR; TCRdb's version includes in-frame clones alone and lacks a portion of them. Of 650,000 to 800,000 clones listed, over 80% are singletons. The specimen was peripheral blood. The origin of the receptors is a woman aged 18-29 years with acute or convalescent COVID-19. Both conserved end residues are part of each CDR3. The order of the fields is V gene, clone size, J gene, D gene, CDR3 DNA, CDR3 protein. The D gene is left open where the match is weak. Some rows have no size entry. The others give once, few or many, or a class for an expanded clone.

TRBV13,NA,TRBJ2-1,NA,TGTGCCAGCAGCTTAGGCCGTGGGGCAATGGACAATGAGCAGTTCTTC,CASSLGRGAMDNEQFF
TRBV4-1,NA,TRBJ1-4,TRBD1,TGCGCCAGCAGCCTCAACAGGGGTGAAAAACTGTTTTTT,CASSLNRGEKLFF
TRBV28,NA,TRBJ2-1,NA,TGTGCCAGCAGCCCCCGGTTGAGCTCCTACAATGAGCAGTTCTTC,CASSPRLSSYNEQFF
TRBV3-1/TRBV3-2,NA,TRBJ1-2,NA,TGTGCCAGCAGCCAAGATCATCGGGATTTCCTCACTTATGGCTACACCTTC,CASSQDHRDFLTYGYTF
TRBV5-1,NA,TRBJ1-1,TRBD1,TGCGCCAGCAGCTTGATCCCGGGACAGGGCGTCTCCCTGCCTATGAACACTGAAGCTTTCTTT,CASSLIPGQGVSLPMNTEAFF
TRBV15,NA,TRBJ1-1,NA,TGTGCCACCAGCAGAAACCCCAGGGGATGGCTGAACACTGAAGCTTTCTTT,CATSRNPRGWLNTEAFF
TRBV4-1,NA,TRBJ1-6,NA,TGCGCCAGCAGCCAAGAACACAGTCTAAATTCACCCCTCCACTTT,CASSQEHSLNSPLHF
TRBV27,NA,TRBJ1-6,NA,TGTGCCAGCAGTCTCGGGGGCTATAATTCACCCCTCCACTTT,CASSLGGYNSPLHF
TRBV6-5,NA,TRBJ1-2,NA,TGTGCCAGCACCGTAACAGTCTTATATGGCTACACCTTC,CASTVTVLYGYTF
TRBV6-4,NA,TRBJ1-1,TRBD1,TGTGCCAGCAGCCTGACAGGGTGGACTGAAGCTTTCTTT,CASSLTGWTEAFF
TRBV15,NA,TRBJ2-7,NA,TGTGCCACCAGCAGAGTTTACGGGAACGAGCAGTACTTC,CATSRVYGNEQYF
TRBV5-1,NA,TRBJ1-2,NA,TGCGCCAGCAGCTTGGACAGGACGGGCTACACCTTC,CASSLDRTGYTF
TRBV5-1,NA,TRBJ1-1,NA,TGCGCCAGCAGCGAGATGGACACCCGACGGAAAGAAGCTTTCTTT,CASSEMDTRRKEAFF
TRBV27,NA,TRBJ1-1,TRBD1,TGTGCCAGCAGTCCTAAACAGGGGGCCATATGGACTGAAGCTTTCTTT,CASSPKQGAIWTEAFF
TRBV29-1,NA,TRBJ1-1,NA,TGCAGCTATGAGGATAGCACTGAAGCTTTCTTT,CSYEDSTEAFF
TRBV4-3,NA,TRBJ2-7,TRBD1,TGCGCCAGCAGCCAAGATGAGGGGACAGGGTCCTACGAGCAGTACTTC,CASSQDEGTGSYEQYF
TRBV19,NA,TRBJ2-7,NA,TGTGCCAGTACCGGGACACAGGGAATTAGTGAGCAGTACTTC,CASTGTQGISEQYF
TRBV7-3,NA,TRBJ2-3,NA,TGTGCCAGCAGTGGCAGGGGAATAGATACGCAGTATTTT,CASSGRGIDTQYF
TRBV6-5,NA,TRBJ2-7,TRBD1,TGTGCCAGCAGGCGATCCGGGACAGGAGACTACGAGCAGTACTTC,CASRRSGTGDYEQYF
TRBV6-4,NA,TRBJ2-5,TRBD2,TGTGCCATGGGACTAGCGGGTCTCCAAGAGACCCAGTACTTC,CAMGLAGLQETQYF
TRBV12-5,NA,TRBJ1-3,NA,TGTGCTAGTGGTACTGACAGTCCATCTCTCTCCGGAAACACCATATATTTT,CASGTDSPSLSGNTIYF
TRBV12-3/TRBV12-4,NA,TRBJ1-1,NA,TGTGCCAGCAGCCCCGGTTTGACTGAAGCTTTCTTT,CASSPGLTEAFF
TRBV12-5,NA,TRBJ2-2,NA,TGTGCTAGTGGTTTGGTCGGAGGGTATGACGGGGAGCTGTTTTTT,CASGLVGGYDGELFF
TRBV4-1,NA,TRBJ2-7,TRBD1,TGCGCCAGCAGCCCGACAGGGACCTACGAGCAGTACTTC,CASSPTGTYEQYF
TRBV3-1/TRBV3-2,NA,TRBJ1-4,NA,TGTGCCAGCAGCCAGAGCTCGCCTGCTACTGAAAAACTGTTTTTT,CASSQSSPATEKLFF
TRBV5-4,once,TRBJ2-7,TRBD2,TGTGCCAGCAGCTTGGGCGGGAGATACGAGCAGTACTTC,CASSLGGRYEQYF
TRBV19,NA,TRBJ1-2,TRBD1,TGTGCCAGTAGTATATCAGGCCGGAGAGACAGGGGCCGCTACACCTTC,CASSISGRRDRGRYTF
TRBV6-5,once,TRBJ1-2,TRBD1,TGTGCCAGCACAGGAGGGGGCATCGGTGGCTACACCTTC,CASTGGGIGGYTF
TRBV29-1,NA,TRBJ2-7,NA,TGCAGCGTTGGCGGCGGAGTAACGTACGAGCAGTACTTC,CSVGGGVTYEQYF
TRBV2,NA,TRBJ1-5,NA,TGTGCCAGCAGTGACAAAAATCAGCCCCAGCATTTT,CASSDKNQPQHF
TRBV27,NA,TRBJ2-4,TRBD1,TGTGCCAGCAGTTCCCACCCCGGACAGGACAAAAACATTCAGTACTTC,CASSSHPGQDKNIQYF
TRBV7-2,NA,TRBJ2-7,TRBD2,TGTGCCAGCAGCTTATCGATAGCGGGGGCCACTCTGGGAGAGCAGTACTTC,CASSLSIAGATLGEQYF
TRBV27,once,TRBJ1-4,NA,TGTGCCAACCTAGGAAGGCCGGGACGGGGGAATGAAAAACTGTTTTTT,CANLGRPGRGNEKLFF
TRBV13,NA,TRBJ1-1,NA,TGTGCCAGCAGCTTAGGGACAGCGAGTGAAGCTTTCTTT,CASSLGTASEAFF
TRBV4-1,NA,TRBJ1-5,NA,TGCGCCAGCAGCCAAGACCGGGCCCAGCGGCATCAGCCCCAGCATTTT,CASSQDRAQRHQPQHF
TRBV7-9,NA,TRBJ2-6,NA,TGTGCCAGCAGCCTCCATAGCGGCTCTGGGGCCAACGTCCCGACTTTC,CASSLHSGSGANVPTF
TRBV15,NA,TRBJ2-1,TRBD1,TGTGCCACCAGCAGAGATGGACAGGGTAATGAGCAGTTCTTC,CATSRDGQGNEQFF
TRBV9,NA,TRBJ1-1,TRBD1,TGTGCCAGCAGCCCCCGGACAGGGCGGTACACTGAAGCTTTCTTT,CASSPRTGRYTEAFF
TRBV14,NA,TRBJ1-2,TRBD1,TGTGCCAGCAGCCGATCCGGGACAGGCCTAGCTAACTATGGCTACACCTTC,CASSRSGTGLANYGYTF
TRBV6-2/TRBV6-3,NA,TRBJ1-2,TRBD1,TGTGCCAGCAGTTACCCCAGGGGGACCGGATCCAACTATGGCTACACCTTC,CASSYPRGTGSNYGYTF
TRBV24-1,NA,TRBJ2-1,TRBD1,TGTGCCACCAGTGATCCCGACAGGGGCGCCTACAATGAGCAGTTCTTC,CATSDPDRGAYNEQFF
TRBV2,NA,TRBJ1-1,NA,TGTGCCAGCAGTGAAGCGGAGGACACTGAAGCTTTCTTT,CASSEAEDTEAFF
TRBV5-1,NA,TRBJ1-5,NA,TGCGCCAGCAGCCCCCGGGGGGGTGGTCAGCCCCAGCATTTT,CASSPRGGGQPQHF
TRBV5-6,NA,TRBJ1-4,NA,TGTGCCAGCAGCTTGGCTGGGGCAGGGGAGAGGGGAAAACTGTTTTTT,CASSLAGAGERGKLFF
TRBV7-2,NA,TRBJ2-1,TRBD2,TGTGCCAGCAGCCCTACTAGCGGAAACAATGAGCAGTTCTTC,CASSPTSGNNEQFF
TRBV19,NA,TRBJ2-4,NA,TGTGCCAGTAGTCCGGGACACGGTCTAGCCAAAAACATTCAGTACTTC,CASSPGHGLAKNIQYF
TRBV6-6,NA,TRBJ1-4,NA,TGTGCCAGCAGTTTTAACAACAGGGTTGAAAAACTGTTTTTT,CASSFNNRVEKLFF
TRBV19,NA,TRBJ2-1,NA,TGTGCCAGTAGTAACGGACTCCTAATCTACAATGAGCAGTTCTTC,CASSNGLLIYNEQFF
TRBV10-3,NA,TRBJ2-5,NA,TGTGCCATCAGTGAAGACTACGAAGAGACCCAGTACTTC,CAISEDYEETQYF
TRBV19,NA,TRBJ1-3,NA,TGTGCCAGTAGTACCGAGAACTCTGGAAACACCATATATTTT,CASSTENSGNTIYF
TRBV2,NA,TRBJ1-6,NA,TGTGCCAGCAGTGAACTCCCCGCCTATAATTCACCCCTCCACTTT,CASSELPAYNSPLHF